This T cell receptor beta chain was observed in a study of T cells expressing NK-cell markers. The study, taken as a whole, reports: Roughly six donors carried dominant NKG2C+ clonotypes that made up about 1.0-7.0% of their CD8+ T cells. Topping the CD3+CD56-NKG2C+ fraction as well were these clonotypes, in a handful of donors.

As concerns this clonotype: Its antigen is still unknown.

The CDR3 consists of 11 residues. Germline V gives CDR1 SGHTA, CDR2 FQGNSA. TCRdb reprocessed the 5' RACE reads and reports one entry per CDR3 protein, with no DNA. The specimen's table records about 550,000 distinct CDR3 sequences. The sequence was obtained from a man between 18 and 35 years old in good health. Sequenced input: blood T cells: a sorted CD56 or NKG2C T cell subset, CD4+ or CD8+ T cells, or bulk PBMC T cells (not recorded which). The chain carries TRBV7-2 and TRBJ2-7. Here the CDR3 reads CASGGAYEQYF.